The 18 T cell receptor beta chains presented below share a single source sample, sequenced in a study of cytomegalovirus exposure and HLA in healthy donors. The PCR used 60 Vbeta and 13 Jbeta primers. Assay used: immunoSEQ multiplex PCR; TCRdb lists only in-frame clones, some missing. The repertoire holds some 150,000 clones, with around four fifths as singletons. Sequences were obtained from PBMCs. These receptors all stem from a male donor in good health and CMV-seronegative.

The chain couples TRBV27 to TRBJ2-2; 12 bases are shared with TRBD1. CDR1 is MNHEY and CDR2 is SMNVEV in the germline V gene (reference sequence). The CDR3 extends over 15 amino acids. V trimming: 8 bases; J trimming: 6 bases; junction bases outside the gene matches: 7. This CDR3 is CASWDRGLRAGELFF. CDR3 coding DNA: TGTGCCAGCTGGGACAGGGGGCTTAGGGCCGGGGAGCTGTTTTTT.

This chain uses TRBV5-1 with TRBJ2-1; 8 bases align to TRBD2. The junction had 6 bases not matched to a gene; V was cut back by 4 bases and J by 3 bases. This CDR3 is 15 amino acids long. From germline, CDR1 is SGHRS and CDR2 YFSETQ. CDR3 in amino acids: CASSPGGGLYNEQFF. DNA for the CDR3: TGCGCCAGCAGCCCGGGGGGGGGACTCTACAATGAGCAGTTCTTC. Complete variable domain (other parts from reference TRBV5-1 and TRBJ2-1): KAGVTQTPRYLIKTRGQQVTLSCSPISGHRSVSWYQQTPGQGLQFLFEYFSETQRNKGNFPGRFSGRQFSNSRSEMNVSTLELGDSALYLCASSPGGGLYNEQFFGPGTRLTVL.

J is TRBJ2-5 and V is TRBV7-3, with 9 bases aligning to TRBD2. The CDR3 extends over 15 amino acids. Trimming took 2 bases from V and 2 from J; bases not matched to a gene: 3. The V gene's germline CDR1 is SGHTA and CDR2 FQGTGA. Here the CDR3 reads CASSLASGNQETQYF. The DNA for the CDR3 is TGTGCCAGCAGCTTAGCTAGCGGGAATCAAGAGACCCAGTACTTC.

V is TRBV19 and J is TRBJ2-1; no clear D. The CDR3 runs 11 residues. CDR1 is LNHDA, CDR2 SQIVND, per germline (reference sequence). Trimming took 4 bases from V and 8 from J, leaving 6 bases between them. CDR3 residues: CASSNSDEQFF. CDR3 sequence (DNA): TGTGCCAGTAGTAATTCCGATGAGCAGTTCTTC.

The genes are TRBV6-1 and TRBJ1-5; D gene uncertain. CDR1 is MNHNS and CDR2 is SASEGT in the germline V gene. Trimming removed 0 bases at V and 7 bases at J, with 13 bases between. The CDR3 length is 15 residues. CDR3 nucleotide sequence: TGTGCCAGCAGTGAAGCCTGGGCGGGTGGACAGCCCCAGCATTTT. Its protein is CASSEAWAGGQPQHF.

V is TRBV30 and J is TRBJ2-3; D perhaps matches TRBD2 (6 bases). Trimming shortened V by 4 bases and J by 7 bases, and 15 bases separated the two germline ends. The CDR3 is 13 amino acids. Per the germline V gene, CDR1 is GTSNPN and CDR2 is SVGIG (reference sequence). The CDR3 is CAWTSRGENTQYF. CDR3 nucleotide sequence: TGTGCCTGGACGTCGCGGGGAGAAAATACGCAGTATTTT.

The V call is TRBV19, the J call TRBJ2-5; D unclear. This CDR3 spans 13 amino acids. CDR1 and CDR2 (germline): LNHDA, SQIVND (reference sequence). Trimming removed 3 bases at V and 5 bases at J, with 10 bases between. The CDR3 DNA is TGTGCCAGTAGTATTTCTCCTCGGGAGACCCAGTACTTC. Translation: CASSISPRETQYF.

The gene calls are TRBV4-1 and TRBJ2-1; 7 positions agree with TRBD1. This CDR3 has 15 residues. The germline V gene encodes CDR1 MGHRA and CDR2 YSYEKL. V lost 1 base, J lost 9 bases, and 9 bases stayed unmatched. CDR3: CASSQGQGPESEQFF. CDR3 DNA: TGCGCCAGCAGCCAAGGACAGGGACCTGAAAGTGAGCAGTTCTTC.

A word on this clone: The same CDR3 arises from other DNA sequences in this sample as well. The CDR3 DNA reads as TGTGCCAGCAGCCTGGGAGGCCCCAGCGGGGGCCGGAGGAACACCGGGGAGCTGTTTTTT. As protein: CASSLGGPSGGRRNTGELFF. The J gene is TRBJ2-2, the V gene TRBV5-4, with 8 bases lining up with TRBD2. Per the germline V gene, CDR1 is SGHNT and CDR2 is YYREEE (reference sequence). There are 20 residues in the CDR3. J lost 1 base, V lost 4 bases, and 18 bases had no gene match.

This chain uses TRBV5-1 with TRBJ2-7, with D possibly TRBD1 on 6 matching bases. V was cut by 4 bases and J by 2 bases, with 19 bases left in between. CDR3 length: 16 residues. The germline V gene has CDR1 SGHRS and CDR2 YFSETQ. DNA of the CDR3: TGCGCCAGCAGCCAACCCACACTTACAGGGACCTACGAGCAGTACTTC. This encodes CASSQPTLTGTYEQYF.

This clone turned up a few times. The rearrangement uses TRBV21-1 and TRBJ2-7; the D call TRBD2 from the table was never checked on the DNA. TRBV21-1 is flagged as a pseudogene. The CDR3 consists of 14 residues. The CDR3 loop reads CASSGSGRKDEQYF. The CDR3 coding sequence is TGTGCCAGCAGCGGGAGCGGGAGGAAGGACGAGCAGTACTTC.

The chain joins TRBV19 to TRBJ2-1; perhaps TRBD2 as D (5 bases). This CDR3 has 13 amino acids. The germline CDR1 and CDR2 sequences are LNHDA and SQIVND (reference sequence). Trimming cost V 8 bases and J 2 bases, with 10 bases left between them. In DNA, the CDR3 is TGTGCCAGTGGCCACGGGACCTACAATGAGCAGTTCTTC. The encoded protein is CASGHGTYNEQFF.

The CDR3 DNA follows: TGCAGCGTGCGGGAGTCGCTCTATGGCTACACCTTC. Protein product: CSVRESLYGYTF. V gene TRBV29-1 combines with J gene TRBJ1-2; D gene ambiguous. The CDR3 totals 12 residues. Germline loops: CDR1 SQVTM, CDR2 ANQGSEA. Trimming took off 6 bases at V and 4 bases at J, with 12 bases between the two ends.

This chain uses TRBV19 with TRBJ2-3, with 10 positions matching TRBD2. CDR1 LNHDA and CDR2 SQIVND come from the germline V gene (reference sequence). There are 15 residues in the CDR3. V lost 6 bases and J lost 2; bases outside the gene matches: 5. CDR3 nucleotides: TGTGCCAGTAGCCTCGGACTAGCGGACACAGATACGCAGTATTTT. It is translated as CASSLGLADTDTQYF.

CDR3 DNA sequence: TGTGCCAGCAGCCCTTTCAGGGATTGGGAGACCCAGTACTTC. Translated: CASSPFRDWETQYF. The chain couples TRBV7-2 to TRBJ2-5; weak D call: TRBD1 (5 bases). V was cut by 5 bases and J by 5 bases, with 15 bases left in between. The CDR3 has 14 residues. From germline, CDR1 is SGHTA and CDR2 FQGNSA.

The V gene is TRBV10-3, the J gene TRBJ2-5; 8 bases match TRBD2. The junction had 1 base not matched to a gene; V was cut back by 4 bases and J by 3 bases. The CDR3 consists of 13 residues. Per germline, CDR1 ENHRY and CDR2 SYGVKD. The CDR3 nucleotides are TGTGCCATCAGTGTGCGGGGGGAAGAGACCCAGTACTTC. Encoded protein: CAISVRGEETQYF.

This rearrangement joins TRBV5-4 to TRBJ2-7; D ambiguous. Germline V CDR1 and CDR2: SGHNT, YYREEE (reference sequence). The length of the CDR3 is 14 residues. Trimming stripped 0 bases from V and 0 bases from J, with 7 bases between. As DNA, the CDR3 is TGTGCCAGCAGCTTGGATCCGAGCTCCTACGAGCAGTACTTC. Amino acid sequence: CASSLDPSSYEQYF.

V is TRBV7-2 and J is TRBJ2-7; the match to TRBD2 covers 7 bases. J lost 3 bases, V lost 2 bases, and 7 bases had no gene match. The germline gives CDR1 SGHTA, CDR2 FQGNSA. CDR3 length equals 15 residues. In DNA, the CDR3 is TGTGCCAGCAGCTTATGGCCTCGGGGGGACTACGAGCAGTACTTC. The encoded protein is CASSLWPRGDYEQYF.